The 30 T cell receptor beta chains below come from one sample, sequenced in a study of glioma-infiltrating T cells. Amplification of TCR alpha and beta CDR3 regions from RNA used iRepertoire nested multiplex PCR. TCRdb re-derived calls from the multiplex PCR reads in MiXCR, one entry per CDR3 protein. Of about 93,000 distinct CDR3 sequences listed, roughly 40% are singletons. Sequencing was performed on glioma tissue, nonneoplastic brain tissue, or PBMCs (not recorded which). The receptors derive from a human donor with low-grade glioma or glioblastoma, undergoing nonglioma brain surgery, or in good health (not recorded which).

This clonotype was seen once. The rearrangement uses TRBV7-9 and TRBJ1-5, with D possibly being TRBD1 (5 bases). The CDR3 runs to 17 residues. Trimming pared 0 bases from V and 3 bases from J, leaving 15 bases between. The germline gives CDR1 SEHNR, CDR2 FQNEAQ (reference sequence). The CDR3 DNA is TGTGCCAGCAGCTTAGCCATAGACAGTTATAACAATCAGCCCCAGCATTTT. Its protein product is CASSLAIDSYNNQPQHF.

This clonotype has at least ten counts. This chain connects TRBV7-2 to TRBJ2-2, with TRBD1 matching over 8 bases. The V segment lost 5 bases and the J segment 9 bases; nucleotides outside the gene matches: 11. Germline lookup yields CDR1 SGHTA and CDR2 FQGNSA. The CDR3 has 15 amino acids. The CDR3 nucleotides are TGTGCCAGCAGCGTAAGACAGGGGCCCTACCGGGAGCTGTTTTTT. Translating gives CASSVRQGPYRELFF.

This clonotype was seen only once. A junction boundary mismatches the germline segment, possibly from a read error. The gene calls are TRBV4-1 and TRBJ2-1; TRBD2 might be the D (5 bases). This CDR3 comprises 17 residues. Germline lookup yields CDR1 MGHRA and CDR2 YSYEKL. CDR3 sequence reads: CASSPPGLSRAANEQLF. DNA for the CDR3: TGCGCCAGCAGCCCTCCTGGCCTGTCGCGGGCGGCAAATGAGCAGCTCTTC.

There are many counts of this clonotype. J is TRBJ1-1 and V is TRBV12-3 or TRBV12-4; tentatively, D is TRBD1 (6 bases). Trimming removed 5 bases at V and 4 bases at J, with 14 bases between. The CDR3 is 14 amino acids. The CDR3 DNA sequence: TGTGCCAGCAGTCGCCTCGGGGGCTTCACTGAAGCTTTCTTT. Translated, it gives CASSRLGGFTEAFF.

The V call is TRBV9, the J call TRBJ2-6, with 7 positions matching TRBD1. Germline V CDR1 and CDR2: SGDLS, YYNGEE. Unmatched junction bases numbered 3, after V lost 4 bases and J lost 2 bases. This CDR3 region has 15 residues. The CDR3 reads CASSSTGAGANVLTF. The CDR3 DNA reads TGTGCCAGCAGCTCCACAGGGGCTGGGGCCAACGTCCTGACTTTC.

This clonotype was detected ten times or more. The chain uses TRBV20-1 and TRBJ2-7, with D uncertain. The V and J ends lost 5 bases and 6 bases respectively, with 11 bases between them. This CDR3 region has 11 residues. Germline CDR1 DFQATT, CDR2 SNEGSKA (reference sequence). The CDR3 DNA is TGCAGTGCTTCTCTGCCCGGCGAGCAGTACTTC. Its protein is CSASLPGEQYF.

This clonotype was counted at least ten times. This chain uses TRBV10-3 with TRBJ1-4; D is uncertain. This CDR3 is 15 amino acids long. The V end was cut by 3 bases, the J end by 7 bases, with 15 bases between. The V gene's germline CDR1 is ENHRY and CDR2 SYGVKD. CDR3 loop: CAISDPKPGGEKLFF. The CDR3 nucleotides are TGTGCCATCAGTGACCCTAAACCGGGAGGTGAAAAACTGTTTTTT.

This clonotype has a handful of counts. V usage is TRBV5-6 and J usage is TRBJ2-7, with 7 bases aligning to TRBD1. CDR1 SGHDT and CDR2 YYEEEE come from the germline V gene. CDR3 length: 12 amino acids. J gave up 4 bases and V 4 bases, and 2 bases lay outside the gene matches. Written as DNA, the CDR3 is TGTGCCAGCAGCCGACAGGGTTACGAGCAGTACTTC. Translated: CASSRQGYEQYF.

This clonotype was counted at least ten times. This sequence joins TRBV7-9 and TRBJ2-5, with unresolved D. The CDR3 runs 14 residues. The germline gives CDR1 SEHNR, CDR2 FQNEAQ (reference sequence). V shed 5 bases and J shed 0 bases, with 10 bases lying between them. The CDR3 region has the DNA TGTGCCAGCAGCAGCCAGAGGTACCAAGAGACCCAGTACTTC. It specifies CASSSQRYQETQYF.

Ten or more counts support this clonotype. The J gene is TRBJ2-1, the V gene TRBV27, with 7 bases that match TRBD2. In germline, CDR1 is MNHEY, CDR2 SMNVEV (reference sequence). V shed 5 bases, J shed 4 bases, and the junction held 8 bases outside the gene matches. The CDR3 spans 15 residues. The CDR3 sequence: CASSVSSGPYNEQFF. In DNA form, the CDR3 reads TGTGCCAGCAGTGTCTCTAGCGGTCCTTACAATGAGCAGTTCTTC.

This clonotype appeared many times. V gene TRBV29-1 combines with J gene TRBJ1-1, with TRBD1 as a possible D gene (6 bases). Germline CDR1 and CDR2: SQVTM and ANQGSEA. V lost 4 bases, J lost 5 bases, and 11 bases lay in between. The CDR3 loop spans 12 amino acids. The CDR3, as DNA: TGCAGCGTTGTACAGGGAGGAACTGAAGCTTTCTTT. It yields the protein CSVVQGGTEAFF.

This clonotype has a single count. A read error may account for a junction end that differs from germline. This CDR3 is CSAGDRRVSNQPQHF. DNA of the CDR3: TGCAGTGCTGGAGATCGCAGAGTTAGCAATCAGCCCCAGCATTTT. V and J are TRBV20-1 and TRBJ1-5; D is unclear. The CDR3 length is 15 residues. The V gene's germline CDR1 is DFQATT and CDR2 SNEGSKA (reference sequence).

This clonotype was observed once. The chain employs TRBV6-2 or TRBV6-3 and TRBJ2-5; 8 positions match TRBD1. Germline V CDR1 and CDR2: MNHEY, SVGEGT. This CDR3 comprises 16 residues. Trimming removed 2 bases from V and 11 bases from J; junction bases left unmatched: 16. CDR3 amino acids: CASSYPTQGATDTQYF. CDR3 DNA: TGTGCCAGCAGTTACCCTACCCAGGGGGCCACAGATACGCAGTACTTC.

This clonotype was seen repeatedly, ten times or more. The CDR3 DNA is TGTGCCAGCAGCCAAGCTGCGGGGACTATGAACACTGAAGCTTTCTTT. It translates to CASSQAAGTMNTEAFF. This chain uses TRBV3-1 with TRBJ1-1; a possible D gene is TRBD1 (5 bases). Germline-derived CDR1 and CDR2 are LGHDT and YNNKEL (reference sequence). V lost 1 base and J 0 bases, leaving 12 bases between the germline ends. The CDR3 covers 16 residues.

Here the CDR3 reads CASSTDRGDEQYF. The CDR3 nucleotides are TGTGCCAGCAGTACGGACAGGGGCGACGAGCAGTACTTC. The J gene is TRBJ2-7, the V gene TRBV6-6, with 9 bases aligning to TRBD1. J was trimmed by 5 bases and V by 5 bases; bases with no gene match: 4. The CDR3 length is 13 residues. Germline V gives CDR1 MNHNY, CDR2 SVGAGI (reference sequence).

This clonotype was observed many times. The chain carries TRBV2 and TRBJ1-4; D might be TRBD1 (6 bases). The CDR3 runs 18 residues. Trimming left V 3 bases short and J 0 bases short, with 17 bases between. Germline V gene data show CDR1 as SNHLY and CDR2 as FYNNEI. The CDR3 reads CASSDYGQTLSTNEKLFF. In DNA form, the CDR3 reads TGTGCCAGCAGTGACTACGGACAGACACTTTCAACTAATGAAAAACTGTTTTTT. The full variable domain, completed using reference TRBV2 and TRBJ1-4, is EPEVTQTPSHQVTQMGQEVILRCVPISNHLYFYWYRQILGQKVEFLVSFYNNEISEKSEIFDDQFSVERPDGSNFTLKIRSTKLEDSAMYFCASSDYGQTLSTNEKLFFGSGTQLSVL.

This clonotype was seen many times. V gene TRBV30 combines with J gene TRBJ1-3; a possible D gene is TRBD1 (6 bases). The CDR3 runs 16 residues. The germline V and J ends were trimmed by 0 bases and 0 bases, with 12 bases remaining between them. Germline values: CDR1 GTSNPN, CDR2 SVGIG (reference sequence). CDR3: CAWSVRGGSSGNTIYF. The CDR3 DNA reads as TGTGCCTGGAGTGTACGGGGGGGCAGCTCTGGAAACACCATATATTTT.

Notes on this clonotype: At one end the junction does not follow the germline gene, possibly because of a read error. This sequence joins TRBV27 and TRBJ2-7, with D possibly being TRBD1 (5 bases). The germline gives CDR1 MNHEY, CDR2 SMNVEV (reference sequence). The CDR3 totals 15 residues. Here the CDR3 reads CASSSRETARNEQHF. The CDR3 nucleotides read TGTGCCAGCTCTTCGAGAGAGACAGCGCGCAACGAGCAGCACTTC.

This clonotype was observed at least ten times. The chain employs TRBV7-2 and TRBJ1-1; D uncertain. Between the trimmed V and J ends, which lost 2 bases and 5 bases, there was a span of 9 bases. This CDR3 is built from 13 residues. Germline assignment: CDR1 SGHTA and CDR2 FQGNSA. The DNA of the CDR3 is TGTGCCAGCAGCTTATTCCCCGGGACTGAAGCTTTCTTT. It codes for CASSLFPGTEAFF.

This clonotype was picked up many times. The chain recombines TRBV7-9 with TRBJ1-5, with D possibly matching TRBD1 (6 bases). V was cut by 5 bases and J by 2 bases, with 13 bases left in between. Germline V gene lookup returns CDR1 SEHNR and CDR2 FQNEAQ (reference sequence). This CDR3 has 15 amino acids. This CDR3 is CASSEEDSRNQPQHF. The CDR3 DNA follows: TGTGCCAGCAGCGAAGAGGACAGTCGCAATCAGCCCCAGCATTTT.

This clonotype appeared many times. The chain couples TRBV6-1 to TRBJ1-6; TRBD1 is a possible D gene (5 bases). The germline gives CDR1 MNHNS, CDR2 SASEGT. V lost 5 bases and J 11 bases, leaving 10 bases between the germline ends. The CDR3 loop spans 12 amino acids. The CDR3 DNA is TGTGCCAGCAGTACTGAGGGACCACCCCTCCACTTT. Amino acids: CASSTEGPPLHF.

This clonotype was observed many times. The rearrangement joins TRBV7-2 to TRBJ2-7; 13 nucleotides line up with TRBD2. Germline assignment: CDR1 SGHTA and CDR2 FQGNSA. V shed 1 base, J shed 4 bases, and the junction held 4 bases outside the gene matches. This CDR3 region has 16 residues. Written as DNA, the CDR3 is TGTGCCAGCAGCTTAGAGGGACTAGCGGGGATATACGAGCAGTACTTC. Protein sequence: CASSLEGLAGIYEQYF.

In regard to this clonotype: The junction departs from the called germline gene at one end, perhaps through a read error. This rearrangement joins TRBV18 to TRBJ1-6, with TRBD1 identical over 8 bases. From germline, CDR1 is KGHSH and CDR2 LQKENI. The CDR3 sequence is 13 residues long. The CDR3 DNA is TGTGCCACGGGACAGGAGAATAATTCACCCCTCCGCTTT. It specifies CATGQENNSPLRF.

This clonotype was seen at least ten times. The CDR3 loop reads CASSLAGGDGYTF. The DNA of the CDR3 is TGTGCCAGCAGCCTCGCCGGGGGAGATGGCTACACCTTC. This sequence joins TRBV9 and TRBJ1-2; D may be TRBD1 (5 bases). The CDR3 contains 13 residues. Germline CDR1 reads SGDLS; CDR2 reads YYNGEE. V lost 4 bases, J lost 6 bases, and 13 bases lay in between.

This clonotype was observed at least ten times. The chain employs TRBV29-1 and TRBJ1-2; 11 nucleotides agree with TRBD1. Per germline, CDR1 SQVTM and CDR2 ANQGSEA. The length of the CDR3 is 13 residues. Trimming took 3 bases from V and 4 from J; bases not matched to a gene: 1. The CDR3 sequence: CSVDGTGGYGYTF. CDR3 nucleotides: TGCAGCGTTGATGGGACAGGGGGCTATGGCTACACCTTC.

This clonotype appeared many times. The V and J genes are TRBV7-9 and TRBJ1-1; TRBD1 agrees at 7 bases. Losses at the gene ends were 4 bases for V and 0 bases for J; bases not matched to a gene: 5. The germline V gene encodes CDR1 SEHNR and CDR2 FQNEAQ (reference sequence). The CDR3 is 15 amino acids. The CDR3: CASSSYTGVNTEAFF. Here the CDR3 DNA reads TGTGCCAGCAGCTCATACACAGGGGTGAACACTGAAGCTTTCTTT.

Many counts were recorded for this clonotype. The chain has TRBV10-2 and TRBJ2-1; D is unclear. V dropped 4 bases and J dropped 0 bases, with 7 bases sitting between them. The CDR3 length is 14 residues. Germline CDR1 reads WSHSY; CDR2 reads SAAADI. CDR3 in amino acids: CASSAASSYNEQFF. Written as DNA, the CDR3 is TGCGCCAGCAGTGCAGCCAGCTCCTACAATGAGCAGTTCTTC.

Regarding this clonotype: A read error may account for a junction end that differs from germline. This chain uses TRBV7-3 with TRBJ1-1; D unresolved. This CDR3 region has 16 residues. Germline assignment: CDR1 SGHTA and CDR2 FQGTGA. In DNA form, the CDR3 reads TGTGCCAGCATCGCGAAGCCCGGCGTCGGCGGCACTGAGGCTTTCTTT. Protein product: CASIAKPGVGGTEAFF.

Comments on this clonotype: A clone one base away is much larger, so this may be a read error. The CDR3 loop reads CASSPFGSNTDAFF. Written as DNA, the CDR3 is TGTGCCAGCTCACCATTTGGCAGCAACACTGACGCTTTCTTT. The chain carries TRBV18 and TRBJ1-1; D remains unclear. This CDR3 contains 14 residues. In germline, CDR1 is KGHSH, CDR2 LQKENI.

The CDR3 DNA reads as TGTGCCAGTAGTAGCGGCCCTACCTACAATGAGCAGTTCTTC. This gives the protein CASSSGPTYNEQFF. The chain carries TRBV19 and TRBJ2-1; D call uncertain. The CDR3 runs 14 residues. Germline V CDR1 and CDR2: LNHDA, SQIVND (reference sequence). Trimming shortened V by 4 bases and J by 2 bases, and 9 bases separated the two germline ends.